A single sample is the source of the 25 T cell receptor beta chains below, sequenced in a study of CD8 T cells in ankylosing spondylitis (dated 2017 in TCRdb). The library was prepared using 5' RACE. The reads were generated on an Illumina HiSeq 2500. TCRdb itself trimmed the public reads at Q25 with fastp, ran MiXCR and retained productive beta chains. Each entry is one CDR3 protein sequence, shown with its most common DNA and genes. The sample yields roughly 35,000 distinct CDR3 sequences; about an eighth were counted once. The ten largest clones take up more than 25% of the sample. Sequencing was done on a sample of synovial fluid, either unsorted or a sorted T cell fraction (not recorded which). The receptors were sampled from a male donor with ankylosing spondylitis.

There are a few counts of this clonotype. V gene TRBV9 combines with J gene TRBJ1-5, with D unresolved. The CDR3 spans 14 residues. CDR1 is SGDLS and CDR2 is YYNGEE in the germline V gene. The V end lost 3 bases, the J end lost 5 bases, and 12 bases lay between the germline ends. Written as DNA, the CDR3 is TGTGCCAGCAGCGCCGGAGGGAGCCATCAGCCCCAGCATTTT. The encoded protein is CASSAGGSHQPQHF.

The chain links TRBV9 to TRBJ1-4, with D uncertain. The germline V gene encodes CDR1 SGDLS and CDR2 YYNGEE. Trimming stripped 4 bases from V and 4 bases from J, with 17 bases between. The CDR3 is 16 residues long. CDR3 loop: CASSSQDFGINEKLFF. In DNA, the CDR3 is TGTGCCAGCAGCTCGCAAGACTTCGGTATTAATGAAAAACTGTTTTTT.

At least ten counts were recorded for this clonotype. V usage is TRBV29-1 and J usage is TRBJ2-7; 8 bases are shared with TRBD1. The ends lost 7 bases at V and 2 bases at J; junction bases unmatched: 7. Germline CDR1 is SQVTM and CDR2 is ANQGSEA. The CDR3 is 13 residues long. The CDR3 here is CSAVTGGPYEQYF. The CDR3 coding sequence is TGCAGCGCCGTTACAGGGGGACCCTACGAGCAGTACTTC.

CDR3 sequence (DNA): TGTGCCAGCAGCTTAGAGTCCCGCACTAGCGGGGCCAACACCGGGGAGCTGTTTTTT. Its protein is CASSLESRTSGANTGELFF. The chain employs TRBV7-6 and TRBJ2-2; TRBD2 matches at 10 bases. Germline V gives CDR1 SGHVS, CDR2 FNYEAQ. This CDR3 spans 19 amino acids. V trimming: 1 base; J trimming: 2 bases; junction bases outside the gene matches: 10. The full variable domain, in which reference TRBV7-6 and TRBJ2-2 provide the parts outside the CDR3, is GAGVSQSPRYKVTKRGQDVALRCDPISGHVSLYWYRQALGQGPEFLTYFNYEAQQDKSGLPNDRFSAERPEGSISTLTIQRTEQRDSAMYRCASSLESRTSGANTGELFFGEGSRLTVL.

The chain links TRBV7-9 to TRBJ1-5; 7 nucleotides align to TRBD1. The CDR3 length is 14 residues. Losses at the gene ends were 5 bases for V and 3 bases for J; bases not matched to a gene: 4. Germline CDR1 and CDR2: SEHNR and FQNEAQ (reference sequence). The CDR3 here is CASSTQGYNQPQHF. The CDR3 DNA follows: TGTGCCAGCAGCACACAGGGGTACAATCAGCCCCAGCATTTT.

J is TRBJ1-1 and V is TRBV7-9, with D perhaps matching TRBD1 (5 bases). Deletions cut 5 bases from V and 6 bases from J, with 16 bases between. The germline V gene encodes CDR1 SEHNR and CDR2 FQNEAQ (reference sequence). This CDR3 spans 14 amino acids. CDR3 sequence reads: CASSQGTTWAEAFF. DNA for the CDR3: TGTGCCAGCAGCCAAGGGACTACCTGGGCTGAAGCTTTCTTT.

The chain uses TRBV2 and TRBJ2-7; D is perhaps TRBD1 (5 bases). V shed 4 bases and J shed 4 bases, with 8 bases lying between them. The V gene's germline CDR1 is SNHLY and CDR2 FYNNEI. The CDR3 runs to 12 residues. Here the CDR3 DNA reads TGTGCCAGCAGTGCGACAGTTTACGAGCAGTACTTC. Its protein is CASSATVYEQYF.

J is TRBJ1-1 and V is TRBV7-9; D is undetermined. V lost 5 bases and J lost 1, with 14 bases in between. The V gene's germline CDR1 is SEHNR and CDR2 FQNEAQ (reference sequence). The CDR3 runs 15 residues. The CDR3 spells CASSDHFVPNTEAFF. The CDR3 bases are TGTGCCAGCAGCGACCATTTTGTCCCGAACACTGAAGCTTTCTTT. The variable domain in full, completed from reference TRBV7-9 and TRBJ1-1, reads DTGVSQNPRHKITKRGQNVTFRCDPISEHNRLYWYRQTLGQGPEFLTYFQNEAQLEKSRLLSDRFSAERPKGSFSTLEIQRTEQGDSAMYLCASSDHFVPNTEAFFGQGTRLTVV.

The chain carries TRBV5-2 and TRBJ2-3; TRBD2 was called by the table and not checked on the DNA. TRBV5-2 is a pseudogene segment. The CDR3 is made up of 17 amino acids. CDR3 DNA: TGTGCCATGAGCCCCCCGTACGGGACTAGCGCTTCAGATACGCAGTATTTT. This translates into CAMSPPYGTSASDTQYF.

This clonotype was seen more than once but under ten times. This chain joins TRBV5-6 and TRBJ2-3; the match to TRBD2 covers 10 bases. Per the germline V gene, CDR1 is SGHDT and CDR2 is YYEEEE. Unmatched junction bases numbered 17, after V lost 3 bases and J lost 10 bases. This CDR3 has 17 amino acids. The CDR3 is CASSSNPGLARSRAQYF. Here the CDR3 DNA reads TGTGCCAGCAGCTCCAATCCGGGACTAGCGCGATCCCGTGCGCAGTATTTT.

The sample holds many counts of this clonotype. Here the CDR3 reads CASSSGTLLFF. In DNA, the CDR3 is TGTGCCAGCAGCTCTGGGACTTTGCTGTTTTTT. The chain carries TRBV6-1 and TRBJ1-4, with D tentatively TRBD1 (5 bases). The germline CDR1 and CDR2 sequences are MNHNS and SASEGT. V gave up 6 bases and J gave up 14 bases, with 13 bases separating them. The CDR3 contains 11 residues.

The V call is TRBV7-8, the J call TRBJ2-2; no clear D gene. Trimming left V 5 bases short and J 3 bases short, with 7 bases between. CDR3 length equals 13 residues. Germline V gives CDR1 SGHVS, CDR2 FQNEAQ. CDR3 coding DNA: TGTGCCAGCAGCCCCCGCTACACCGGGGAGCTGTTTTTT. Translating gives CASSPRYTGELFF.

This clonotype has just one count. V and J are TRBV7-2 and TRBJ1-3; no firm D call. Germline assignment: CDR1 SGHTA and CDR2 FQGNSA. Trimming removed 3 bases at V and 4 bases at J, with 7 bases between. This CDR3 spans 13 amino acids. CDR3 protein: CASSFSLGNTIYF. The CDR3 bases are TGTGCCAGCAGCTTTTCTCTGGGAAACACCATATATTTT.

This clonotype was observed a few times. The chain has TRBV29-1 and TRBJ2-7; either TRBD1 or TRBD2 may fit D (5 bases each). This CDR3 is 13 amino acids long. V lost 3 bases, J lost 2 bases, and 11 bases lay in between. Germline values: CDR1 SQVTM, CDR2 ANQGSEA. The CDR3 nucleotides read TGCAGCGTTGAGGTGGGGGAGACCTACGAGCAGTACTTC. Residues: CSVEVGETYEQYF.

This clonotype was seen at least ten times. The chain links TRBV7-9 to TRBJ1-2; D is unresolved. This CDR3 contains 15 residues. Per the germline V gene, CDR1 is SEHNR and CDR2 is FQNEAQ (reference sequence). Deletions cut 2 bases from V and 2 bases from J, with 12 bases between. The CDR3 region is CASSLSAAGNYGYTF. The CDR3 nucleotides read TGTGCCAGCAGCTTATCCGCGGCAGGCAACTATGGCTACACCTTC.

J is TRBJ1-2 and V is TRBV29-1; tentative D call: TRBD1 (6 bases). V was trimmed by 5 bases and J by 4 bases, leaving 14 bases between them. In germline, CDR1 is SQVTM, CDR2 ANQGSEA. There are 13 residues in the CDR3. The CDR3 DNA sequence: TGCAGCGTTTCCGCAACAGGGACCTATGGCTACACCTTC. It translates to CSVSATGTYGYTF.

V is TRBV6-2 or TRBV6-3 and J is TRBJ2-7; no definite D call. CDR1 is MNHEY and CDR2 is SVGEGT in the germline V gene. V was clipped by 0 bases and J by 2 bases, with 5 bases between them. The CDR3 runs to 13 residues. The CDR3: CASSYSEAYEQYF. CDR3 nucleotide sequence: TGTGCCAGCAGTTACTCAGAAGCCTACGAGCAGTACTTC.

This clonotype has a count of ten or more. This chain uses TRBV9 with TRBJ2-2; perhaps TRBD1 as D (5 bases). The V and J ends lost 1 base and 0 bases respectively, with 7 bases between them. CDR3 size: 15 residues. Per germline, CDR1 SGDLS and CDR2 YYNGEE. CDR3 protein: CASSVTRANTGELFF. The CDR3 region has the DNA TGTGCCAGCAGCGTAACCAGGGCGAACACCGGGGAGCTGTTTTTT.

In this sample, this clonotype turned up a few times. The chain recombines TRBV7-9 with TRBJ2-3; D is possibly TRBD1 (6 bases). CDR3 length: 15 amino acids. Deletions cut 6 bases from V and 0 bases from J, with 13 bases between. CDR1 and CDR2 (germline): SEHNR, FQNEAQ (reference sequence). This CDR3 is CASRRGRLSTDTQYF. DNA for the CDR3: TGTGCCAGCAGGAGGGGGAGACTCAGCACAGATACGCAGTATTTT. Looking up the rest from reference TRBV7-9 and TRBJ2-3 gives the full variable domain: DTGVSQNPRHKITKRGQNVTFRCDPISEHNRLYWYRQTLGQGPEFLTYFQNEAQLEKSRLLSDRFSAERPKGSFSTLEIQRTEQGDSAMYLCASRRGRLSTDTQYFGPGTRLTVL.

This chain uses TRBV3-1 with TRBJ1-6; a possible D gene is TRBD1 (5 bases). The V and J ends lost 4 bases and 8 bases respectively, with 21 bases between them. CDR3 length: 17 residues. Germline CDR1 is LGHDT and CDR2 is YNNKEL (reference sequence). The CDR3 region has the DNA TGTGCCAGCAGCCGCTCGGATGCAGGATGGGGGGATTCACCCCTCCACTTT. Protein sequence: CASSRSDAGWGDSPLHF.

In this sample, this clonotype turned up many times. This rearrangement joins TRBV25-1 to TRBJ1-2, with a possible D match to TRBD1 (5 bases). Trimming removed 5 bases at V and 5 bases at J, with 18 bases between. CDR1 and CDR2 (germline): MGHDK, SYGVNS. CDR3 length: 15 residues. CDR3 sequence reads: CASSKLGTSGYGYTF. DNA of the CDR3: TGTGCCAGCAGTAAACTCGGGACCTCCGGGTATGGCTACACCTTC.

This clonotype was counted ten times or more. V and J are TRBV5-1 and TRBJ2-2; D gene uncertain. The CDR3 contains 12 residues. Germline V CDR1 and CDR2: SGHRS, YFSETQ. V was pared by 0 bases and J by 7 bases, with 4 bases between. DNA for the CDR3: TGCGCCAGCAGCTTGGATGGCGGGGAGCTGTTTTTT. This sequence encodes CASSLDGGELFF.

This chain uses TRBV6-1 with TRBJ1-5; TRBD1 matches 7 bases. This CDR3 spans 15 amino acids. J gave up 9 bases and V 2 bases, and 10 bases lay outside the gene matches. Per germline, CDR1 MNHNS and CDR2 SASEGT. CDR3 region: CASSEQTGRQWPQHF. As DNA, the CDR3 is TGTGCCAGCAGTGAACAGACAGGGAGGCAATGGCCCCAGCATTTT.

This clonotype was recorded a few times. The V gene is TRBV28, the J gene TRBJ1-2; TRBD1 is a possible D gene (6 bases). The CDR3 runs 13 residues. CDR1 is MDHEN and CDR2 is SYDVKM in the germline V gene. Deletions cut 8 bases from V and 4 bases from J, with 14 bases between. Here the CDR3 reads CASGTLDLYGYTF. In DNA, the CDR3 is TGTGCCAGCGGGACACTCGACCTCTATGGCTACACCTTC.

The chain combines TRBV18 with TRBJ2-1; 9 bases fit TRBD2. Germline CDR1 reads KGHSH; CDR2 reads LQKENI. The trim removed 3 bases at V and 2 bases at J, leaving 17 bases unmatched. The CDR3 spans 20 residues. The CDR3 here is CASSPLYEAGGRWPYNEQFF. The CDR3, as DNA: TGTGCCAGCTCACCCCTCTACGAAGCGGGGGGCCGATGGCCCTACAATGAGCAGTTCTTC.